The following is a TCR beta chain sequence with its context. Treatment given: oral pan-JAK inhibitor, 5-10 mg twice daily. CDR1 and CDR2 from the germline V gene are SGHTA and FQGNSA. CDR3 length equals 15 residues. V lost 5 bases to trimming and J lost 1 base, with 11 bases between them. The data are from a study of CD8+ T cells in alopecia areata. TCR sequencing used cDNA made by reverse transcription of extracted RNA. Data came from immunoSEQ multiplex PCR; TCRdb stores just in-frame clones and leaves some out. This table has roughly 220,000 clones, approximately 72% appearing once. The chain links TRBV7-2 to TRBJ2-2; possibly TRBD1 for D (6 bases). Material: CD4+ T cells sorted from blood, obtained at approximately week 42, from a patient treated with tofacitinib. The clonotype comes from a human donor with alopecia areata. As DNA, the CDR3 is TGTGCCAGCAGCCCCGACAGGCTGAACACCGGGGAGCTGTTTTTT. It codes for CASSPDRLNTGELFF.